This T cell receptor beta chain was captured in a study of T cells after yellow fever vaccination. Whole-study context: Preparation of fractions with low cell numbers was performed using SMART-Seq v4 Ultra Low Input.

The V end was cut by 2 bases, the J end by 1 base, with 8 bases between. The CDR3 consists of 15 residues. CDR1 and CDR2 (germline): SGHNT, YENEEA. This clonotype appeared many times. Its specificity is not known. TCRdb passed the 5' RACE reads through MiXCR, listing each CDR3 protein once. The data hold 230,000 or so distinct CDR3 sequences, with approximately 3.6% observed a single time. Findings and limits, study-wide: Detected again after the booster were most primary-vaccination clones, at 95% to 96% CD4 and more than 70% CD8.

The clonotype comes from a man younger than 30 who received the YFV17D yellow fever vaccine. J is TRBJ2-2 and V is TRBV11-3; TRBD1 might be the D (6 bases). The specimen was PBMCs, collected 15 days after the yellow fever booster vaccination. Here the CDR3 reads CASSLQQGNTGELFF. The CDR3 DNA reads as TGTGCCAGCAGCTTACAACAGGGGAACACCGGGGAGCTGTTTTTT.